This T cell receptor (beta chain) comes out of a study of cytomegalovirus exposure and HLA in healthy donors. Study-wide results and caveats: Cytomegalovirus status, reportedly, was diagnosed with high specificity and sensitivity by the classifier.

Germline V gene lookup returns CDR1 SEHNR and CDR2 FQNEAQ (reference sequence). This CDR3 has 11 amino acids. As for this clone: The antigen is unknown. The junction does not match germline at one end; this may be a read error.

The PCR made use of 60 Vbeta and 13 Jbeta primers. Here immunoSEQ multiplex PCR was the method, and the copy in TCRdb shows in-frame clones only, minus some. Of some 170,000 clones in the sample, approximately 80% are singletons; the top ten hold 7%. Sequenced material: PBMCs. This clonotype was sampled from a woman aged 25-40 years in good health and CMV-seropositive. This sequence joins TRBV7-9 and TRBJ1-2; the D is unclear. The CDR3 region is CSSSLEYGYTF. The DNA of the CDR3 is TGTTCCAGCAGCTTGGAGTATGGCTACACCTTC.